A selection of T cell receptor beta chains follows, all from one sample in a study of OX40 agonist ivuxolimab in advanced cancers. The protocol was immunoSEQ multiplex PCR, while the TCRdb copy is restricted to in-frame clones and leaves out a portion. The sample shows around 43,000 clones, less than 90% of them seen only once. The material sequenced was CD4+ or CD8+ T cells sorted from blood, taken in a trial of the OX40 agonist ivuxolimab. The source is an adult with an advanced solid tumor such as melanoma, head and neck, liver or kidney cancer. CDR3s include the opening cysteine and the closing phenylalanine or tryptophan. D genes are given only for firm matches. Clone size is stated in some rows and not others, as once, few, many or a class when expanded.

j_gene | abundance | d_gene | v_gene | CDR3nt | CDR3aa
TRBJ2-1 | - | TRBD2 | TRBV11-2 | TGTGCCAGCAGTGCCCCTAGCGGGAGAATAAATGAGCAGTTCTTC | CASSAPSGRINEQFF
TRBJ2-7 | - | - | TRBV19 | TGTGCCAGTAGTATAGGGGGAATACGTTTCGAGCAGTACTTC | CASSIGGIRFEQYF
TRBJ2-1 | few | TRBD2 | TRBV4-1 | TGCGCCAGCAGCCAACTATCAGCGGGAGGGCCCTCCTACAATGAGCAGTTCTTC | CASSQLSAGGPSYNEQFF
TRBJ2-6 | - | - | TRBV9 | TGTGCCAGCAGCGTAGACTGGGCATACTCTGGGGCCAACGTCCTGACTTTC | CASSVDWAYSGANVLTF
TRBJ1-1 | - | - | TRBV15 | TGTGCCACCAGCAGAGAAGGGCAGAGCACTGAAGCTTTCTTT | CATSREGQSTEAFF
TRBJ2-3 | once | TRBD2 | TRBV7-2 | TGTGCCAGCAGCTTAAGAGCGGGGGGGCGAAAAGATACGCAGTATTTT | CASSLRAGGRKDTQYF
TRBJ2-1 | - | - | TRBV21-1 | TGTGCCAGCAGCAAAGGAACTAGCGGTGAATCCTACAATGAGCAGTTCTTC | CASSKGTSGESYNEQFF
TRBJ2-7 | - | TRBD2 | TRBV5-4 | TGTGCCAGCAGCCAACTAGCGGGGGGGCGTTACGAGCAGTACTTC | CASSQLAGGRYEQYF
TRBJ2-3 | - | - | TRBV11-1 | TGTGCCAGCAGCTTAGAGGGAGGAAAAGATACGCAGTATTTT | CASSLEGGKDTQYF
TRBJ1-1 | - | - | TRBV27 | TGTGCCAGCAGTTTTGTGGGGCGGGTCGGGGGGTTTTTCTTT | CASSFVGRVGGFFF
TRBJ2-1 | - | TRBD2 | TRBV28 | TGTGCCAGTGAGACTAGCGGGAGTTACAATGAGCAGTTCTTC | CASETSGSYNEQFF
TRBJ2-6 | - | - | TRBV28 | TGTGCCTCCGAGGGAAGCTCTGGGGCCAACGTCCTGACTTTC | CASEGSSGANVLTF
TRBJ1-1 | few | - | TRBV5-6 | TGTGCCAGCAGCCTGACAATGAACACTGAAGCTTTCTTT | CASSLTMNTEAFF
TRBJ2-3 | - | - | TRBV27 | TGTGCCAGCCGACAAACAGATACGCAGTATTTT | CASRQTDTQYF
TRBJ2-1 | - | TRBD2 | TRBV14 | TGTGCCAGCAGCCAAGAACTAGCGGCCTACAATGAGCAGTTCTTC | CASSQELAAYNEQFF
TRBJ1-1 | - | - | TRBV2 | TGTGCCAGCCGGACGGGAGTGCCGAGGGCTGAAGCTTTCTTT | CASRTGVPRAEAFF
TRBJ1-2 | - | - | TRBV5-1 | TGCGCCAGCAGCTTGGCCCTGATCCCAAATAACTATGGCTACACCTTC | CASSLALIPNNYGYTF
TRBJ2-7 | - | - | TRBV27 | TGTGCCAGCAGTTTAGGCAGGTTGCCCTACGAGCAGTACTTC | CASSLGRLPYEQYF
TRBJ2-2 | - | TRBD2 | TRBV7-6 | TGTGCCAGCAGCACCGGACTAGCGGCCTACACCGGGGAGCTGTTTTTT | CASSTGLAAYTGELFF
TRBJ2-2 | - | - | TRBV29-1 | TGCAGCGTTGAACTTGGGCCCTCGAACACCGGGGAGCTGTTTTTT | CSVELGPSNTGELFF